This T cell receptor (beta chain) was recovered during a study of radiation and T cells in renal cell carcinoma. Time point in this sample: blood 2 weeks post-SBRT. The treatment is: 15 Gy SBRT to primary tumor, nephrectomy 4 weeks later. The data were produced by immunoSEQ multiplex PCR, yet TCRdb's version contains in-frame clones alone and is incomplete. The sample lists 100,000 to 150,000 clones, over 75% seen once, with 5.8% in the top ten. The length of the CDR3 is 12 residues. V lost 8 bases to trimming and J lost 7 bases, with 14 bases between them. Germline V gene lookup returns CDR1 MNHEY and CDR2 SVGAGI.

The sequenced sample was blood, obtained from a patient whose treatment included radiotherapy and nephrectomy. The chain carries TRBV6-5 and TRBJ1-1; no reliable D call. The receptor was isolated from a man aged 50-59 years with renal cell carcinoma. The CDR3 loop is CASSSTTGEAFF. The CDR3 bases are TGTGCCAGCTCCTCCACGACGGGTGAAGCTTTCTTT.